The 13 T cell receptor beta chains given below trace back to one sample, sequenced in a study of blood T cell repertoires in COVID-19. Here immunoSEQ multiplex PCR was the method, and the copy in TCRdb shows in-frame clones only, minus some. The sample includes under 65,000 clones, 80% to 90% of them seen just once. Specimen: peripheral blood. These receptors came from a woman aged 60-75 years with acute or convalescent COVID-19.

This clone has only a few counts. The chain uses TRBV9 and TRBJ1-2; possible D gene TRBD1, 6 bases. The CDR3 is made up of 13 amino acids. Germline CDR1 is SGDLS and CDR2 is YYNGEE. V lost 1 base to trimming and J lost 4 bases, with 8 bases between them. The CDR3 loop reads CASSVQGIYGYTF. The CDR3 bases are TGTGCCAGCAGCGTACAGGGGATCTATGGCTACACCTTC.

The chain combines TRBV15 with TRBJ1-5, with a tentative D call TRBD1 (6 bases). V lost 3 bases, J lost 2 bases, and 11 bases lay in between. This CDR3 is built from 15 residues. Germline V CDR1 and CDR2: LNHNV, YYDKDF (reference sequence). CDR3 in DNA: TGTGCCACCAGCAGCCTGGACAGAGGCAATCAGCCCCAGCATTTT. Its protein product is CATSSLDRGNQPQHF.

The chain couples TRBV19 to TRBJ2-7; 9 nucleotides agree with TRBD1. J was trimmed by 2 bases and V by 1 base; bases with no gene match: 3. There are 15 residues in the CDR3. The germline V gene has CDR1 LNHDA and CDR2 SQIVND (reference sequence). CDR3 nucleotide sequence: TGTGCCAGTAGTATAGGTGGGACAGGGACCTACGAGCAGTACTTC. Its translation is CASSIGGTGTYEQYF.

The CDR3 nucleotides read TGTGCCAGCAGTGCTACCGGGACACTTATTGGCTACACCTTC. Amino acids: CASSATGTLIGYTF. The chain recombines TRBV6-2 or TRBV6-3 with TRBJ1-2, with D possibly TRBD1 on 6 matching bases. This CDR3 is built from 14 residues. The V gene lost 5 bases and the J gene lost 7 bases, with 17 bases spanning the gap. Looked up from germline, CDR1 is MNHEY and CDR2 is SVGEGT.

This clone was counted a few times. This sequence joins TRBV18 and TRBJ2-2, with 15 nucleotides matching TRBD2. V dropped 0 bases and J dropped 2; count of bases not matched to a gene: 1. The germline V gene has CDR1 KGHSH and CDR2 LQKENI. The CDR3 sequence is 18 residues long. CDR3 sequence: CASSPPGLAGGNTGELFF. Here the CDR3 DNA reads TGTGCCAGCTCACCACCGGGACTAGCGGGAGGCAACACCGGGGAGCTGTTTTTT.

The chain couples TRBV19 to TRBJ1-1; 7 nucleotides line up with TRBD1. Unmatched junction bases numbered 16, after V lost 5 bases and J lost 4 bases. The CDR3 length is 17 residues. The V gene's germline CDR1 is LNHDA and CDR2 SQIVND (reference sequence). The CDR3 sequence is CASSPRSGTEDSTEAFF. The DNA of the CDR3 is TGTGCCAGTAGTCCGCGTTCCGGGACAGAAGACAGCACTGAAGCTTTCTTT.

The CDR3 DNA sequence: TGCGCCAGCAGCTTGGGGACAGGGGTGTACTATGGCTACACCTTC. It encodes CASSLGTGVYYGYTF. The chain joins TRBV5-1 to TRBJ1-2; 9 nucleotides line up with TRBD1. V lost 0 bases and J lost 3; bases outside the gene matches: 3. Germline CDR1 SGHRS, CDR2 YFSETQ. The CDR3 contains 15 residues.

The J gene is TRBJ2-5, the V gene TRBV6-1; tentatively, D is TRBD2 (6 bases). V lost 3 bases to trimming and J lost 7 bases, with 18 bases between them. The length of the CDR3 is 15 residues. CDR1 is MNHNS and CDR2 is SASEGT in the germline V gene. CDR3 coding DNA: TGTGCCAGCAGTGACCGACTAGTGGGGGGTTGGACCCAGTACTTC. Its translation: CASSDRLVGGWTQYF.

This clone occurred a few times. The chain has TRBV9 and TRBJ1-2, with D perhaps TRBD1 (5 bases). V was pared by 3 bases and J by 7 bases, with 19 bases between. Germline V gene sequence: CDR1 SGDLS, CDR2 YYNGEE. This CDR3 spans 15 amino acids. The CDR3 DNA follows: TGTGCCAGCAGCGGTTTTGGGGGGATTATCGGTGGCTACACCTTC. It yields the protein CASSGFGGIIGGYTF.

The chain combines TRBV6-5 with TRBJ1-5; 7 nucleotides agree with TRBD1. The CDR3 is made up of 13 amino acids. Germline trimming cut 6 bases from V and 5 bases from J; bases unmatched to any gene: 4. Germline V gene sequence: CDR1 MNHEY, CDR2 SVGAGI. CDR3 amino acids: CASRTGTDQPQHF. In DNA, the CDR3 is TGTGCCAGCAGAACAGGGACAGATCAGCCCCAGCATTTT.

This clone has only one observation. The V call is TRBV2, the J call TRBJ2-7; 9 nucleotides line up with TRBD1. Germline V CDR1 and CDR2: SNHLY, FYNNEI. CDR3 length equals 14 residues. The V gene end was trimmed by 9 bases and the J gene end by 3 bases; junction bases not matched to a gene: 9. CDR3 loop: CASSFTGQGYEQYF. In DNA, the CDR3 is TGTGCCAGTTCCTTTACGGGACAGGGCTACGAGCAGTACTTC.

This clone is a singleton in its sample. The chain recombines TRBV6-5 with TRBJ1-5, with 9 bases identical to TRBD1. CDR3 length: 14 residues. J gave up 6 bases and V 7 bases, and 7 bases lay outside the gene matches. Germline V CDR1 and CDR2: MNHEY, SVGAGI. CDR3 sequence reads: CASTPGQGGQPQHF. CDR3 sequence (DNA): TGTGCCAGCACTCCGGGACAGGGAGGTCAGCCCCAGCATTTT.

The chain combines TRBV11-2 with TRBJ1-5, with D maybe TRBD1 (5 bases). Trimming stripped 1 base from V and 3 bases from J, with 16 bases between. The CDR3 length is 17 residues. Germline CDR1 and CDR2: SGHAT and FQNNGV. The CDR3 DNA reads TGTGCCAGCAGCTTAGTGCCCGGGGGAGATATCAATCAGCCCCAGCATTTT. Protein: CASSLVPGGDINQPQHF.